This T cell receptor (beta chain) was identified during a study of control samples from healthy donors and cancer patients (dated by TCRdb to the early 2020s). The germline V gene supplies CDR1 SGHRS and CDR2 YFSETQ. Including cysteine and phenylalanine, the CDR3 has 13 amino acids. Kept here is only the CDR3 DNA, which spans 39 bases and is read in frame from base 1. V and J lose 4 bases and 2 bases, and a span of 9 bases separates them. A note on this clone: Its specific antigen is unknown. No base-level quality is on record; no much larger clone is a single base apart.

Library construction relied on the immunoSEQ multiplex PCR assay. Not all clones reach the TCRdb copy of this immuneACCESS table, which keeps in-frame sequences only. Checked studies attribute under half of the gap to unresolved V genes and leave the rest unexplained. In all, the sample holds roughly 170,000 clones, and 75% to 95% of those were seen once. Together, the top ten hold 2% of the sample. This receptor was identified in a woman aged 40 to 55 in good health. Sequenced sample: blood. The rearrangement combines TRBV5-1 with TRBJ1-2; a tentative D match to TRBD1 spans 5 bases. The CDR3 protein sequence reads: CASSPTENYGYTF. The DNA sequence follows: TGCGCCAGCAGCCCGACAGAGAACTATGGCTACACCTTC.